The 5 T cell receptor beta chains below all came from one sample that was sequenced in a study of identical twins. TCRdb recomputed calls from the 5' RACE reads with MiXCR, one row per CDR3 protein. The sample records roughly 480,000 distinct CDR3 sequences, less than 25% being singletons. A further study also used this sample, focusing on T cells expressing NK-cell markers.

The sample was CD4+ T cells sorted from blood. These receptors were taken from a woman younger than 35 in good health.

This clonotype appeared a few times. V gene TRBV20-1 combines with J gene TRBJ2-3; 7 bases fit TRBD2. Germline V lookup: CDR1 DFQATT, CDR2 SNEGSKA (reference sequence). The CDR3 is 15 residues long. V trimming: 3 bases; J trimming: 6 bases; junction bases outside the gene matches: 12. CDR3 in DNA: TGCAGTGCTAGTAGGGCCCCCGGGGGGAAGGATACGCAGTATTTT. This encodes CSASRAPGGKDTQYF.

The chain couples TRBV5-6 to TRBJ2-7; D is unresolved. V was cut by 4 bases and J by 4 bases, with 6 bases left in between. Germline CDR1 is SGHDT and CDR2 is YYEEEE. The CDR3 is made up of 11 amino acids. The CDR3 reads CASSVQYEQYF. CDR3 coding DNA: TGTGCCAGCAGCGTTCAATACGAGCAGTACTTC.

This clonotype appeared many times. The chain carries TRBV20-1 and TRBJ2-2; D may be TRBD2 (5 bases). Germline V CDR1 and CDR2: DFQATT, SNEGSKA (reference sequence). The CDR3 sequence is 16 residues long. Trimming removed 0 bases at V and 4 bases at J, with 15 bases between. The chain's CDR3 is CSARDARAGGTGELFF. DNA for the CDR3: TGCAGTGCTAGAGATGCGCGGGCTGGAGGCACCGGGGAGCTGTTTTTT.

The V gene is TRBV7-2, the J gene TRBJ2-1; 9 bases agree with TRBD2. Germline values: CDR1 SGHTA, CDR2 FQGNSA. The ends lost 1 base at V and 6 bases at J; junction bases unmatched: 7. The CDR3 is 16 amino acids. CDR3 sequence: CASSLEVAGAFNEQFF. The CDR3 nucleotides are TGTGCCAGCAGCTTAGAGGTAGCGGGGGCCTTCAATGAGCAGTTCTTC.

This clonotype was counted a few times. The chain carries TRBV7-6 and TRBJ2-7, with a weak D call TRBD2 (5 bases). Looked up from germline, CDR1 is SGHVS and CDR2 is FNYEAQ. The CDR3 consists of 13 residues. V was shortened by 4 bases and J by 4 bases, with 11 bases between the two germline ends. The DNA for the CDR3 is TGTGCCAGCAGCTGGGAGAGATCTTACGAGCAGTACTTC. This sequence encodes CASSWERSYEQYF.